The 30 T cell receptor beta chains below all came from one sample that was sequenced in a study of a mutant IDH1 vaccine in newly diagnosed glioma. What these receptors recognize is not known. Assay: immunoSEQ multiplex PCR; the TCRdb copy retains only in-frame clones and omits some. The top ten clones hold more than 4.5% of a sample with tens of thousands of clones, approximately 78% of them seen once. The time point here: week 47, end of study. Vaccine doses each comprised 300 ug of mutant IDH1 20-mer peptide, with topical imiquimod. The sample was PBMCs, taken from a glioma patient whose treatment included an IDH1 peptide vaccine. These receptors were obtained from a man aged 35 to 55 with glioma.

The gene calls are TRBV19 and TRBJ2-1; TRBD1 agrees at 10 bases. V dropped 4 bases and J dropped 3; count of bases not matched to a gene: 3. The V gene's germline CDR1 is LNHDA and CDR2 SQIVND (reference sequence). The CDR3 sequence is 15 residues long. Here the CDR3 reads CASSRGQGGYNEQFF. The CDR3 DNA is TGTGCCAGTAGTAGAGGACAGGGGGGCTACAATGAGCAGTTCTTC.

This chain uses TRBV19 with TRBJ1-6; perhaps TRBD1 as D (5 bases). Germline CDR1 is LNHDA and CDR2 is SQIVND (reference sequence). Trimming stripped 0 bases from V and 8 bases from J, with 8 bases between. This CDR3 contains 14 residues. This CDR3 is CASSIDRDYSPLHF. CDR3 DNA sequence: TGTGCCAGTAGTATAGACAGGGATTATTCACCCCTCCACTTT.

The CDR3 DNA sequence: TGTGCCACCAGCAGAGAGGGGGCGTCGAACACTGAAGCTTTCTTT. Translation gives CATSREGASNTEAFF. The chain recombines TRBV15 with TRBJ1-1, with D possibly being TRBD1 (6 bases). CDR3 length equals 15 residues. Germline CDR1 LNHNV, CDR2 YYDKDF (reference sequence). The ends were cut back, 0 bases at V and 1 base at J, with 9 bases in the middle.

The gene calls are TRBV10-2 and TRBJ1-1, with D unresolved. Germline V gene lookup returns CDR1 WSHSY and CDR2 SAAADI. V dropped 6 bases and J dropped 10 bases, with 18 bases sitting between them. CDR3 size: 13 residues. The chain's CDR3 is CASSYKEQGRAFF. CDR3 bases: TGCGCCAGCAGCTACAAGGAACAAGGGCGAGCTTTCTTT.

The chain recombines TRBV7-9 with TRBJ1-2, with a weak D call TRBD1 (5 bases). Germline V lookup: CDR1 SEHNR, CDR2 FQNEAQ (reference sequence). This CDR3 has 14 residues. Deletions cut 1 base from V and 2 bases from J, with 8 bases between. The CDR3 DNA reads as TGTGCCAGCAGCTTAGGAGGGGTCAACTATGGCTACACCTTC. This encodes CASSLGGVNYGYTF.

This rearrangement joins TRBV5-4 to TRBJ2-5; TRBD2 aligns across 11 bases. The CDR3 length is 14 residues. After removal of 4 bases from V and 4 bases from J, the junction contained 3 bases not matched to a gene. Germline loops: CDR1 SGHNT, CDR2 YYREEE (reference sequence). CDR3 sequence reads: CASSGLAGGETQYF. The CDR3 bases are TGTGCCAGCAGCGGGCTAGCGGGAGGAGAGACCCAGTACTTC.

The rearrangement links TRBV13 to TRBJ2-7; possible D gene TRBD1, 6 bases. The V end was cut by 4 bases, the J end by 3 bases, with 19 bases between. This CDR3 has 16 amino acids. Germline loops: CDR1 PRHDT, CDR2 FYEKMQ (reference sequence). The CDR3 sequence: CASSSPRTAEDYEQYF. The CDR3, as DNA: TGTGCCAGCAGCTCACCCCGGACAGCTGAGGACTACGAGCAGTACTTC.

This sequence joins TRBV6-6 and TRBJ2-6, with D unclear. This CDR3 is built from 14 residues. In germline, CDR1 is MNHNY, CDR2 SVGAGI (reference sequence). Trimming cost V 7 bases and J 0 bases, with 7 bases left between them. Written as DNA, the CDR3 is TGTGCCAGCATATTTCCCTCTGGGGCCAACGTCCTGACTTTC. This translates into CASIFPSGANVLTF.

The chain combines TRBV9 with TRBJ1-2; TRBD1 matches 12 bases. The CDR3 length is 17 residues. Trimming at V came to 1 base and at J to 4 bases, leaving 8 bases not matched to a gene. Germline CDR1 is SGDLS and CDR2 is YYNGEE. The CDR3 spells CASSVNRGTGGVYGYTF. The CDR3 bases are TGTGCCAGCAGCGTAAACCGAGGGACAGGGGGCGTCTATGGCTACACCTTC.

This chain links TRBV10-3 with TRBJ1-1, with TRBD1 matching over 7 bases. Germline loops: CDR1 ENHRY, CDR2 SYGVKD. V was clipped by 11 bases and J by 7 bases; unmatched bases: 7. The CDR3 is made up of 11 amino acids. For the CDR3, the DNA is TGTGCCGGAGGGGGCGATGGTGAAGCTTTCTTT. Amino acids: CAGGGDGEAFF.

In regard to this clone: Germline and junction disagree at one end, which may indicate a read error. CDR3 residues: CASSSGTLDEQYF. CDR3 nucleotide sequence: TGTGCTAGCAGCTCCGGGACCCTTGACGAGCAGTACTTC. The chain links TRBV7-7 to TRBJ2-7, with D tentatively TRBD1 or TRBD2 (5 bases each). There are 13 residues in the CDR3. Germline lookup yields CDR1 SSHAT and CDR2 FNYEAQ (reference sequence).

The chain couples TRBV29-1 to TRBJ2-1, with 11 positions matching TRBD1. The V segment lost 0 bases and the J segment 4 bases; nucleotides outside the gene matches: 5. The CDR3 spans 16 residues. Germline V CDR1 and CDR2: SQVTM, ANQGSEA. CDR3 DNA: TGCAGCGTTGAAGATGGACAGGGGGCCAATTACAATGAGCAGTTCTTC. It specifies CSVEDGQGANYNEQFF.

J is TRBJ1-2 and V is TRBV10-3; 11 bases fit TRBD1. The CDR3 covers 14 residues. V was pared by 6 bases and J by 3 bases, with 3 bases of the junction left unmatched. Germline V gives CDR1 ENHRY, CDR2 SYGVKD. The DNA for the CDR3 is TGTGCCATCAGCCGGGACAGGGGGGACTATGGCTACACCTTC. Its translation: CAISRDRGDYGYTF.

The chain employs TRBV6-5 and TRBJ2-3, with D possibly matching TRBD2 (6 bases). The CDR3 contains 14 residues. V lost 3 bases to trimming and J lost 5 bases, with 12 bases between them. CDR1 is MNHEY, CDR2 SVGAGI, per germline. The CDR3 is CASSYGTGKDTQYF. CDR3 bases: TGTGCCAGCAGTTATGGGACTGGCAAAGATACGCAGTATTTT.

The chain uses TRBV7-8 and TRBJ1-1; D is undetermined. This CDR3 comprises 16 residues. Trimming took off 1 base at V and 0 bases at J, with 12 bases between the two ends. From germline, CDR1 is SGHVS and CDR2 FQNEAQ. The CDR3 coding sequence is TGTGCCAGCAGCTTAGTCCCGACTGTGGTGAACACTGAAGCTTTCTTT. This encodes CASSLVPTVVNTEAFF. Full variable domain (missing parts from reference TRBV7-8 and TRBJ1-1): GAGVSQSPRYKVAKRGQDVALRCDPISGHVSLFWYQQALGQGPEFLTYFQNEAQLDKSGLPSDRFFAERPEGSVSTLKIQRTQQEDSAVYLCASSLVPTVVNTEAFFGQGTRLTVV.

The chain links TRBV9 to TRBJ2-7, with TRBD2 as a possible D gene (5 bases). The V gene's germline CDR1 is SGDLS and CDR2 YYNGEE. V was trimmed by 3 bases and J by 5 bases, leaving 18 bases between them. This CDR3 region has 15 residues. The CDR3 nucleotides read TGTGCCAGCAGCGCGAGGGAAGGCAGTATGGACGAGCAGTACTTC. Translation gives CASSAREGSMDEQYF.

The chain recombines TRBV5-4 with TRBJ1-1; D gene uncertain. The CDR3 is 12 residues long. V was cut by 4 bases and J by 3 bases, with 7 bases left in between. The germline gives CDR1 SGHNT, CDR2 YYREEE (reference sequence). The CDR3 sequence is CASSRRDTEAFF. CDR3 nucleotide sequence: TGTGCCAGCAGCCGGAGGGACACTGAAGCTTTCTTT.

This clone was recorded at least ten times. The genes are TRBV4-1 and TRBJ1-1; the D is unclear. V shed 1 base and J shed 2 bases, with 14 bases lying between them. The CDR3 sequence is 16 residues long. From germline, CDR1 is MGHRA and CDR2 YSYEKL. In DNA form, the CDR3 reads TGCGCCAGCAGCCAAGGGAGATTGGAGGTAAACACTGAAGCTTTCTTT. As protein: CASSQGRLEVNTEAFF.

CDR3 in amino acids: CASPRQRGPYEQYF. DNA of the CDR3: TGCGCCAGCCCCCGGCAGAGGGGGCCTTACGAGCAGTACTTC. The chain carries TRBV10-1 and TRBJ2-7, with TRBD1 matching 7 bases. The CDR3 runs 14 residues. Germline V gene lookup returns CDR1 WNHNN and CDR2 SYGVQD (reference sequence). V lost 8 bases and J lost 4; bases outside the gene matches: 11.

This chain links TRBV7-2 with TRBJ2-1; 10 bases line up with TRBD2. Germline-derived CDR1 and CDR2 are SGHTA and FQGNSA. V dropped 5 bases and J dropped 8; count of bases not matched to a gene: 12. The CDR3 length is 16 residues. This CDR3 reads CASSRFWASGSDEQFF. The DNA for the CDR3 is TGTGCCAGCAGCCGCTTTTGGGCTAGCGGGAGTGATGAGCAGTTCTTC.

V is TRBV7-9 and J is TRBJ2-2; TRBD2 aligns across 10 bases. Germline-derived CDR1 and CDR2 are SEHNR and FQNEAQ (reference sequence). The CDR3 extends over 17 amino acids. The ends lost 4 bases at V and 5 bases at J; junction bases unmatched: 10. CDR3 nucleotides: TGTGCCAGCAGCTCGTACGGTCTAGCGGGAGAGACCGGGGAGCTGTTTTTT. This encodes CASSSYGLAGETGELFF.

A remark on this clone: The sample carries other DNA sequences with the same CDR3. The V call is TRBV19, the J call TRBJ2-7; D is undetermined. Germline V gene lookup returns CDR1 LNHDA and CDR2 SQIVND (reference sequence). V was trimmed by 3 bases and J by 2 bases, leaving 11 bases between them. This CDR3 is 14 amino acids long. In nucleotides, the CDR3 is TGTGCCAGTAGTATCGTGCACAGCCCCTACGAGCAGTACTTC. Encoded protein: CASSIVHSPYEQYF.

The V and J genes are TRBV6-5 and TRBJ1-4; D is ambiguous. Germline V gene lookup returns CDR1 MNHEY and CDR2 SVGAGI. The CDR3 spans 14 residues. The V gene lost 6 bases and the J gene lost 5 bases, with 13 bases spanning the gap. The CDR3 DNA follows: TGTGCCAGCAGCCTAATCGATGGGAATGAAAAACTGTTTTTT. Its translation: CASSLIDGNEKLFF.

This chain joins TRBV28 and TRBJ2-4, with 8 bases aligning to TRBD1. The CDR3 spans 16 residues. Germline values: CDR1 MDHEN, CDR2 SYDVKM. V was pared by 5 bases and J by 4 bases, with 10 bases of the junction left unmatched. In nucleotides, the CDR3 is TGTGCCAGCAGTGAATTCGGGACAGGACGAAAAAACATTCAGTACTTC. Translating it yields CASSEFGTGRKNIQYF.

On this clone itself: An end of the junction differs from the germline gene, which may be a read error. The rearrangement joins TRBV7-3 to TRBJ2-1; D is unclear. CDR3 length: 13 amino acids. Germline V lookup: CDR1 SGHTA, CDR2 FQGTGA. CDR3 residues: CASSLTVYNEQFF. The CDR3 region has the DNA TGTGCCAGCAGCCTAACAGTTTACAATGAGCAGTTCTTC.

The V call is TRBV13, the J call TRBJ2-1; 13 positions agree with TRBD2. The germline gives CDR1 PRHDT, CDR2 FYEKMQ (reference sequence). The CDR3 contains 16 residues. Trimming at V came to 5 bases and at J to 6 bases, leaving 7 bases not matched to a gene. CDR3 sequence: CASSPGLAGAPNEQFF. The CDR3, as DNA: TGTGCCAGCAGCCCCGGACTAGCGGGGGCCCCCAATGAGCAGTTCTTC.

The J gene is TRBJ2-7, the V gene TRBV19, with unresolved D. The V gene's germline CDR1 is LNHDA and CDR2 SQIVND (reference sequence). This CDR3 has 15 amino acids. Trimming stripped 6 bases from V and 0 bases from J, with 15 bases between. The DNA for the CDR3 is TGTGCCAGTAGGAAGTCGCTCGCAGACTCCTACGAGCAGTACTTC. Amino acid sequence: CASRKSLADSYEQYF.

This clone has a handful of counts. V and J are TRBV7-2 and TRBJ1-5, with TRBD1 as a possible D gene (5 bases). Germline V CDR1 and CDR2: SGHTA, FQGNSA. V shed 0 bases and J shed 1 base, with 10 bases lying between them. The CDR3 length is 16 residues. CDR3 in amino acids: CASSLAGRASNQPQHF. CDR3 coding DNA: TGTGCCAGCAGCTTAGCGGGCAGGGCAAGCAATCAGCCCCAGCATTTT. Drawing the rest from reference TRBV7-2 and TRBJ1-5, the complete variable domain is GAGVSQSPSNKVTEKGKDVELRCDPISGHTALYWYRQSLGQGLEFLIYFQGNSAPDKSGLPSDRFSAERTGGSVSTLTIQRTQQEDSAVYLCASSLAGRASNQPQHFGDGTRLSIL.

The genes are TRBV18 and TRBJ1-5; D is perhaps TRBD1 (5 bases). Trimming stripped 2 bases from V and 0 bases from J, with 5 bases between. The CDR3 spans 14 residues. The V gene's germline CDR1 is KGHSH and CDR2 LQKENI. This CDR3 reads CASSPDSSNQPQHF. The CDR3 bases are TGTGCCAGCTCACCAGACAGTAGCAATCAGCCCCAGCATTTT.

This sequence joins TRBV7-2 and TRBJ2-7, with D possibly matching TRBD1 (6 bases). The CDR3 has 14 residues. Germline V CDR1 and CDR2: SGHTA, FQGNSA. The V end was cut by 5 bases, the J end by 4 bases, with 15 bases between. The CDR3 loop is CASSGRTDLYEQYF. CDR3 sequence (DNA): TGTGCCAGCAGCGGACGGACAGACCTGTACGAGCAGTACTTC.